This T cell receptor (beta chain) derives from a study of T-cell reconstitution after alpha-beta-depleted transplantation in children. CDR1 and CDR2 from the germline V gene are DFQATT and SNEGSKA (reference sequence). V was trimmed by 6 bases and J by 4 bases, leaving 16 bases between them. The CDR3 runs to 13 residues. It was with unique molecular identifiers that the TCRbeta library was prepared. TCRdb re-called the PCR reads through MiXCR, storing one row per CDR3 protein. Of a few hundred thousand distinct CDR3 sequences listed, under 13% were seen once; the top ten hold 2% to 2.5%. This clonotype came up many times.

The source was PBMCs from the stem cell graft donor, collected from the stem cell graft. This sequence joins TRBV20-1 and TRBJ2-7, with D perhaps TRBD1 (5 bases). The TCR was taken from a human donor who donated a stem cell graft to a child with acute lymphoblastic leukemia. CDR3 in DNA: TGCAGTGCCACTGACAGTGACCATTACGAGCAGTACTTC. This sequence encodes CSATDSDHYEQYF.